This is a list of T cell receptor beta chains from one sample in a study of T cell responses to AZD1222 COVID-19 vaccine. TCRdb's table, derived via immunoSEQ multiplex PCR, lists solely in-frame clones and lacks some. This table holds 150,000 to 200,000 clones, 92% found once. Sequences were derived from peripheral blood, sampled 28 days after the second AZD1222 dose. Receptors originate from an adult who received the AZD1222 COVID-19 vaccine. Each CDR3 is given with its conserved first and last residue. A D gene is named only where the DNA matches it firmly.

-	TRBJ2-7	TRBV11-2	TGTGCCAGCAGCTTATTGGGTGGCTCCTACGAGCAGTACTTC	CASSLLGGSYEQYF
TRBD2	TRBJ2-7	TRBV29-1	TGCAGCGTTGGCGGGGGTTACGAGCAGTACTTC	CSVGGGYEQYF
-	TRBJ1-3	TRBV28	TGTGCCAGCAGTCCCCCCAGGCCTCTGACTGGAAACACCATATATTTT	CASSPPRPLTGNTIYF
-	TRBJ2-1	TRBV18	TGTGCCAGCTCACCACCTGGGGGGGGGCCCTCCTACAATGAGCAGTTCTTC	CASSPPGGGPSYNEQFF
-	TRBJ1-2	TRBV6-1	TGTGCCAGCAGTGAAAGAGCTTTCTATGGCTACACCTTC	CASSERAFYGYTF
-	TRBJ2-5	TRBV4-1	TGCGCCCGCAGCCAAGGGGGGGTAGCAGGAGAGACCCAGTACTTC	CARSQGGVAGETQYF
-	TRBJ1-3	TRBV7-2	TGTGCCAGCAGCTTAGGTTCCAACACCATATATTTT	CASSLGSNTIYF
TRBD1	TRBJ2-7	TRBV10-3	TGTGCCATCACCACAGGGGTTGGCGAGCAGTACTTC	CAITTGVGEQYF
-	TRBJ1-1	TRBV6-5	TGTGCCAGCATTACTACAGGGTGGGGAACTGAAGCTTTCTTT	CASITTGWGTEAFF
-	TRBJ1-5	TRBV11-2	TGTGCCAGCAGCTTAAATCTCGGGAGCAATCAGCCCCAGCATTTT	CASSLNLGSNQPQHF
-	TRBJ2-3	TRBV18	TGTGCCAGCTCACCCTCGCCGACCAGCACAGATACGCAGTATTTT	CASSPSPTSTDTQYF
-	TRBJ1-5	TRBV7-2	TGTGCCAGCAGCGCCCAGGGATGGCAGCCCCAGCATTTT	CASSAQGWQPQHF
-	TRBJ2-5	TRBV5-6	TGTGCCAGCAGCTTGAGCCAAGAGACCCAGTACTTC	CASSLSQETQYF